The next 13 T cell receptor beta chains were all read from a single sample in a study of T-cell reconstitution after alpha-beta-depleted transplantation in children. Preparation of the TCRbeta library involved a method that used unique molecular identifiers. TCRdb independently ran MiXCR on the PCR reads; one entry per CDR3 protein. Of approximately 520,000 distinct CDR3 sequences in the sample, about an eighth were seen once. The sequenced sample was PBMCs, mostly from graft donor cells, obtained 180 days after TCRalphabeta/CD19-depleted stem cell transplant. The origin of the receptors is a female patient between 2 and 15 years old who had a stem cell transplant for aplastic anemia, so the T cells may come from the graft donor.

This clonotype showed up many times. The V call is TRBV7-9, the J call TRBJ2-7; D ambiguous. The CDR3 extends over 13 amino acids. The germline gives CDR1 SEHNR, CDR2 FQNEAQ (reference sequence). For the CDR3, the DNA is TGTGCCAGCAGCTTTAGCTCATCCTTCGAGCAGTACGTC. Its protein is CASSFSSSFEQYV.

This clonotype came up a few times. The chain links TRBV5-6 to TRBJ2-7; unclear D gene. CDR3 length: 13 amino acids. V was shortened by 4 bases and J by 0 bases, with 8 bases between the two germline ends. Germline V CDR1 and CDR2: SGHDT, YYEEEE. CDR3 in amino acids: CASSRTTSYEQYF. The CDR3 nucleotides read TGTGCCAGCAGCCGCACTACCTCCTACGAGCAGTACTTC.

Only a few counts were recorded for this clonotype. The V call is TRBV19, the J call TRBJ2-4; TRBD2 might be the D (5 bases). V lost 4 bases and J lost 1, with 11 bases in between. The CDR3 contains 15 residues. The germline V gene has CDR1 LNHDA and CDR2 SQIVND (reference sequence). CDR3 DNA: TGTGCCAGTAGTACCGACCGGAGGGCCAAAAACATTCAGTACTTC. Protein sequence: CASSTDRRAKNIQYF.

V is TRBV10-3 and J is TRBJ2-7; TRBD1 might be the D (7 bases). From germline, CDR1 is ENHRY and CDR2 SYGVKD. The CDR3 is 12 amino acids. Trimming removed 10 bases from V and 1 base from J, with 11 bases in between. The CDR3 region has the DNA TGTGCCACCAGGGGGGAGTCCTACGAGCAGTACGTC. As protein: CATRGESYEQYV.

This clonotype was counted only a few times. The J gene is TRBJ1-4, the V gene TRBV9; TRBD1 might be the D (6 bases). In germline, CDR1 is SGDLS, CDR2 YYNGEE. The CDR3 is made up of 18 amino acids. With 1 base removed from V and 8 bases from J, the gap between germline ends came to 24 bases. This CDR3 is CASSVSLQGSYSQEKLFF. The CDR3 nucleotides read TGTGCCAGCAGCGTATCCCTACAGGGCAGTTATTCCCAGGAAAAACTGTTTTTT. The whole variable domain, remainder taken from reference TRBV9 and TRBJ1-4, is DSGVTQTPKHLITATGQRVTLRCSPRSGDLSVYWYQQSLDQGLQFLIQYYNGEERAKGNILERFSAQQFPDLHSELNLSSLELGDSALYFCASSVSLQGSYSQEKLFFGSGTQLSVL.

CDR3 protein: CASSDGVPYEQYV. CDR3 DNA: TGCGCCAGCAGTGACGGGGTACCCTACGAGCAGTACGTC. V is TRBV10-2 and J is TRBJ2-7; TRBD2 is a possible D gene (5 bases). Germline V gives CDR1 WSHSY, CDR2 SAAADI. The CDR3 sequence is 13 residues long. V was pared by 3 bases and J by 2 bases, with 8 bases between.

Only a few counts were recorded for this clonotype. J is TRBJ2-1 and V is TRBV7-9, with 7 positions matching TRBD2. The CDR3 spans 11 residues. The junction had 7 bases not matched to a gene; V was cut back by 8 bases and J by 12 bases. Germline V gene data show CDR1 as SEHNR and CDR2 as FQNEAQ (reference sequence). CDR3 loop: CASGRALGQFF. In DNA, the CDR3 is TGTGCCAGCGGGAGGGCCCTCGGGCAGTTCTTC.

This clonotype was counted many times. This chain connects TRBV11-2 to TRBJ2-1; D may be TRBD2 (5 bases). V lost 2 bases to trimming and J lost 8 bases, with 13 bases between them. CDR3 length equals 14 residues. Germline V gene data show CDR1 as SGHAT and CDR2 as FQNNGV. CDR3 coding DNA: TGTGCCAGCAGCTTATACGGTTGGGGAGATGAGCAGTTCTTC. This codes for CASSLYGWGDEQFF.

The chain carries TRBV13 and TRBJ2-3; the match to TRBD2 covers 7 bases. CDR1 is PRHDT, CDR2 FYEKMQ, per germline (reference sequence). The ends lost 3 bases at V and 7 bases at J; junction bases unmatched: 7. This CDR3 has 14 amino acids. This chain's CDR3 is CASSFGLAVHTQYF. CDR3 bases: TGTGCCAGCAGCTTTGGGCTAGCGGTCCATACGCAGTATTTT.

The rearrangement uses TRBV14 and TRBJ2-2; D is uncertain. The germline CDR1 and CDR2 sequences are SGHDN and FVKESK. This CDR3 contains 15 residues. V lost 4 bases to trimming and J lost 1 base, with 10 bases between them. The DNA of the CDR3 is TGTGCCAGCAGCCGAAACCGAAGGAACACCGGGGAGCTGTTTTTT. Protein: CASSRNRRNTGELFF.

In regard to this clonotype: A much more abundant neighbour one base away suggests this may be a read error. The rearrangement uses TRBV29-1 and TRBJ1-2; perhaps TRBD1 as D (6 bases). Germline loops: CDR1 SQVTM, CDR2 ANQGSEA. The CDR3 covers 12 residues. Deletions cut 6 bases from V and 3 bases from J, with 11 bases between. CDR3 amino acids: CSVIGTHYGYTF. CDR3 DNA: TGCAGCGTGATCGGGACACACTATGGCTACACCTTC.

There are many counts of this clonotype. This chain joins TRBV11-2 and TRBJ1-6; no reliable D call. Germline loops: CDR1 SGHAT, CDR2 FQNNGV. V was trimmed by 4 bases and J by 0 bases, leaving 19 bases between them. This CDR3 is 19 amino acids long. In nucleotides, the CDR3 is TGTGCCAGCAGCTCGTCTATGGGGAAGTCAAGCTCCTATAATTCACCCCTCCACTTT. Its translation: CASSSSMGKSSSYNSPLHF. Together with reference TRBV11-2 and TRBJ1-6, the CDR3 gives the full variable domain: EAGVAQSPRYKIIEKRQSVAFWCNPISGHATLYWYQQILGQGPKLLIQFQNNGVVDDSQLPKDRFSAERLKGVDSTLKIQPAKLEDSAVYLCASSSSMGKSSSYNSPLHFGNGTRLTVT.

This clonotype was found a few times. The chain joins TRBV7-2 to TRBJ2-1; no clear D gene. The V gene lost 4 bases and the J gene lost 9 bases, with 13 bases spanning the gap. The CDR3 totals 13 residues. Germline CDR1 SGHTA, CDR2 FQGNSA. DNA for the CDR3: TGTGCCAGCAGCTGGGTAGGAAGAGTTGAGCAGTTCTTC. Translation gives CASSWVGRVEQFF.